These 3 T cell receptor beta chains came from one sample sequenced in a study of cytomegalovirus exposure and HLA in healthy donors. 60 Vbeta and 13 Jbeta primers were used in PCR. The table came from immunoSEQ multiplex PCR; TCRdb's copy has only in-frame clones and leaves some out. Among about 150,000 clones, 80% were seen once, and the ten largest hold roughly 5.5%. The sample consisted of PBMCs. Source of these receptors: a woman aged 40 to 50 in good health and CMV-seropositive.

The CDR3 sequence is CASSTRANEQFF. The CDR3 bases are TGTGCCAGCAGCACCCGAGCAAATGAGCAGTTCTTC. The V gene is TRBV27, the J gene TRBJ2-1; the D is unclear. Between the trimmed V and J ends, which lost 6 bases and 7 bases, there was a span of 10 bases. CDR3 length equals 12 residues. Germline loops: CDR1 MNHEY, CDR2 SMNVEV (reference sequence).

About this clone: A junction boundary mismatches the germline segment, possibly from a read error. This chain links TRBV9 with TRBJ2-7, with D uncertain. The germline gives CDR1 SGDLS, CDR2 YYNGEE. The CDR3 spans 11 residues. In DNA form, the CDR3 reads TGTGCCAGCAGCGTAGCGAGCGCCGCTCGGTTC. As protein: CASSVASAARF.

This rearrangement joins TRBV7-2 to TRBJ2-2, with 12 bases aligning to TRBD2. The CDR3 totals 16 residues. J lost 7 bases, V lost 3 bases, and 6 bases had no gene match. CDR1 and CDR2 from the germline V gene are SGHTA and FQGNSA. The CDR3 DNA sequence: TGTGCCAGCAGCTTCAGGACTAGCGGGATTGGCGGGGAGCTGTTTTTT. Translated: CASSFRTSGIGGELFF.